These 15 T cell receptor beta chains were all obtained from the same sample, sequenced in a study of Tregs in tolerant kidney transplant recipients. No antigen is known for these receptors. TCRdb keeps only in-frame clones here, not all; method: immunoSEQ multiplex PCR. The table records around 11,000 clones, around 90% of them present only once. This sample comprised Tregs from blood cultured with allogeneic cells, obtained before the transplant. The receptors derive from a human patient who received a combined kidney and bone marrow transplant.

This chain joins TRBV7-3 and TRBJ1-6, with 7 bases aligning to TRBD1. Germline values: CDR1 SGHTA, CDR2 FQGTGA. The CDR3 is 15 amino acids. J lost 7 bases, V lost 5 bases, and 8 bases had no gene match. The CDR3 region is CASSLTGDGNSPLHF. CDR3 nucleotides: TGTGCCAGCAGCCTCACAGGGGATGGGAATTCACCCCTCCACTTT.

The chain is built from TRBV7-6 and TRBJ2-7, with TRBD1 matching over 8 bases. Germline lookup yields CDR1 SGHVS and CDR2 FNYEAQ. The junction had 4 bases not matched to a gene; V was cut back by 5 bases and J by 7 bases. The CDR3 is made up of 12 amino acids. The CDR3 reads CASSPWTGEQYF. The CDR3 DNA sequence: TGTGCCAGCAGCCCTTGGACAGGGGAGCAGTACTTC.

In its sample, this clone was seen once. This chain joins TRBV7-2 and TRBJ2-3; TRBD2 might be the D (5 bases). Trimming shortened V by 4 bases and J by 3 bases, and 5 bases separated the two germline ends. This CDR3 has 12 residues. The germline V gene encodes CDR1 SGHTA and CDR2 FQGNSA. As DNA, the CDR3 is TGTGCCAGCAGCTCGGGAACAGATACGCAGTATTTT. Amino acids: CASSSGTDTQYF.

V is TRBV7-2 and J is TRBJ2-5; D is perhaps TRBD1 or TRBD2 (6 bases each). Trimming removed 4 bases at V and 6 bases at J, with 12 bases between. This CDR3 has 13 amino acids. Germline assignment: CDR1 SGHTA and CDR2 FQGNSA. The CDR3, as DNA: TGTGCCAGCAGCTCTTTGGGGGGCCAGACCCAGTACTTC. It encodes CASSSLGGQTQYF.

The chain links TRBV28 to TRBJ1-3; D may be TRBD1 (6 bases). Trimming left V 5 bases short and J 0 bases short, with 8 bases between. This CDR3 has 14 residues. Germline CDR1 and CDR2: MDHEN and SYDVKM. The CDR3 DNA follows: TGTGCCAGCAGTGGACAGAGCTCTGGAAACACCATATATTTT. Translating gives CASSGQSSGNTIYF.

As DNA, the CDR3 is TGTGCCAGCAGTAATAGCGGGAGAGGGGGCTACAATGAGCAGTTCTTC. As protein: CASSNSGRGGYNEQFF. This chain uses TRBV5-6 with TRBJ2-1; 9 positions agree with TRBD2. V was clipped by 5 bases and J by 3 bases; unmatched bases: 9. CDR3 length: 16 amino acids. Germline V gene data show CDR1 as SGHDT and CDR2 as YYEEEE.

The V and J genes are TRBV4-1 and TRBJ2-1, with D tentatively TRBD1 (6 bases). The germline gives CDR1 MGHRA, CDR2 YSYEKL. The length of the CDR3 is 14 residues. Trimming cost V 6 bases and J 3 bases, with 12 bases left between them. The CDR3 nucleotides are TGCGCCAGCAGTCCTGACAGGAGCTACAATGAGCAGTTCTTC. Its translation is CASSPDRSYNEQFF.

The chain is built from TRBV27 and TRBJ2-2; 7 positions match TRBD2. The germline CDR1 and CDR2 sequences are MNHEY and SMNVEV (reference sequence). This CDR3 region has 19 residues. J lost 4 bases, V lost 6 bases, and 20 bases had no gene match. For the CDR3, the DNA is TGTGCCAGCAGCTTTGGGGCACCCGGGAGGACGTGGGGCACCGGGGAGCTGTTTTTT. As protein: CASSFGAPGRTWGTGELFF.

The chain couples TRBV15 to TRBJ1-5; 7 bases align to TRBD1. The CDR3 length is 14 residues. J was trimmed by 7 bases and V by 3 bases; bases with no gene match: 6. Germline loops: CDR1 LNHNV, CDR2 YYDKDF (reference sequence). The CDR3 spells CATSSRGLGQPQHF. CDR3 in DNA: TGTGCCACCAGCAGTAGGGGGCTGGGGCAGCCCCAGCATTTT.

The V gene is TRBV9, the J gene TRBJ1-5; no clear D. V was pared by 0 bases and J by 9 bases, with 10 bases between. There are 13 residues in the CDR3. Germline loops: CDR1 SGDLS, CDR2 YYNGEE. The CDR3 spells CASSVGDGRPQHF. CDR3 bases: TGTGCCAGCAGCGTAGGCGACGGTCGGCCCCAGCATTTT.

J is TRBJ1-2 and V is TRBV18; 10 bases map to TRBD1. V lost 4 bases to trimming and J lost 0 bases; unmatched junction nucleotides: 2. Per germline, CDR1 KGHSH and CDR2 LQKENI. This CDR3 contains 15 residues. This CDR3 is CASSLGTGANYGYTF. The DNA for the CDR3 is TGTGCCAGCTCACTCGGGACAGGGGCTAACTATGGCTACACCTTC.

The chain joins TRBV27 to TRBJ2-7; 11 bases match TRBD2. V was clipped by 6 bases and J by 3 bases; unmatched bases: 7. Germline lookup yields CDR1 MNHEY and CDR2 SMNVEV (reference sequence). This CDR3 spans 15 amino acids. CDR3 DNA sequence: TGTGCCAGCAGCAAACTAGCGGGAGTGATCTACGAGCAGTACTTC. Amino acid sequence: CASSKLAGVIYEQYF.

The chain has TRBV7-8 and TRBJ2-1; D is uncertain. The germline gives CDR1 SGHVS, CDR2 FQNEAQ. The CDR3 is 11 residues long. V gave up 5 bases and J gave up 8 bases, with 7 bases separating them. The CDR3 DNA sequence: TGTGCCAGCAGCCCTAAGGATGAGCAGTTCTTC. Translation gives CASSPKDEQFF.

The V and J genes are TRBV2 and TRBJ1-4; 7 bases agree with TRBD1. V gave up 10 bases and J gave up 7 bases; unmatched junction bases: 15. CDR3 length equals 15 residues. Germline V lookup: CDR1 SNHLY, CDR2 FYNNEI. The CDR3, as DNA: TGTGCCAACGCGTTGAACAGGGGTATGGGTGAAAAACTGTTTTTT. The encoded protein is CANALNRGMGEKLFF. The complete variable domain, with remaining parts taken from reference TRBV2 and TRBJ1-4, reads EPEVTQTPSHQVTQMGQEVILRCVPISNHLYFYWYRQILGQKVEFLVSFYNNEISEKSEIFDDQFSVERPDGSNFTLKIRSTKLEDSAMYFCANALNRGMGEKLFFGSGTQLSVL.

This chain uses TRBV11-2 with TRBJ2-7; 10 bases fit TRBD1. The CDR3 is 15 amino acids. Germline CDR1 reads SGHAT; CDR2 reads FQNNGV. V was clipped by 5 bases and J by 2 bases; unmatched bases: 6. CDR3 amino acids: CASSITGTGAYEQYF. The CDR3 DNA reads TGTGCCAGCAGCATCACAGGGACAGGGGCCTACGAGCAGTACTTC.